This T cell receptor (beta chain) was recorded in a study of blood T cell repertoires in COVID-19. Study at large: Researchers got acute and convalescent COVID-19 samples from the United States, Italy and Spain.

Participants were aged about 18 to 90 years, lived in around 22 US areas, and enrolled virtually. Which cohort a participant joined came from the clinical history participants gave. Under the authors' procedure: Amplified reference gene primers provided the basis for estimating nucleated cell counts. TCRdb keeps only in-frame clones here, not all; method: immunoSEQ multiplex PCR. V and J calls and clone size follow that table, whereas D and trimming were derived from the DNA. This sample has under 200,000 clones; around 91% occur once, and the top ten carry 0.77%. This CDR3 has 15 amino acids. Germline trimming cut 6 bases from V and 1 base from J; bases unmatched to any gene: 4. Per the germline V gene, CDR1 is MNHEY and CDR2 is SMNVEV (reference sequence).

The material sequenced was PBMCs or T cells enriched from blood (not recorded which). This clonotype originated in a woman younger than 30 who had recovered from COVID-19. The rearrangement joins TRBV27 to TRBJ2-7; 12 nucleotides agree with TRBD2. The CDR3 region is CASRLGTSGSYEQYF. CDR3 nucleotide sequence: TGTGCCAGCAGACTCGGGACTAGCGGGTCCTACGAGCAGTACTTC.